This T cell receptor beta chain originates from a study of CD8 T cells in Susac syndrome. Regarding the study as a whole: A relatively small number of individuals underwent TCR sequencing and HLA analysis.

Trimming shortened V by 4 bases and J by 7 bases, and 21 bases separated the two germline ends. The CDR3 contains 16 residues. Germline values: CDR1 SGHRS, CDR2 YFSETQ. On this clonotype: The antigen remains undetermined.

A quantity of about 0.5 to 1 ug RNA underwent reverse transcription using random hexamers. Amplification of TCR beta CDR3 by immunoSEQ multiplex PCR spanned 54 Vbeta and 13 Jbeta. Each CDR3 protein is one row after TCRdb ran MiXCR on the immunoSEQ multiplex PCR reads. The profile shows 150,000 to 200,000 distinct CDR3 sequences, roughly nine tenths of them singletons. CD8+ and CD4+ T cells taken from blood had their TCR beta sequenced. V usage is TRBV5-1 and J usage is TRBJ2-1; D uncertain. This clonotype was obtained from a human donor in good health. Sequencing input: CD4+ T cells from PBMCs. The CDR3 nucleotides read TGCGCCAGCAGCCTTACGAGTCAAAGAACCCGTAATGAGCAGTTCTTC. This sequence encodes CASSLTSQRTRNEQFF.